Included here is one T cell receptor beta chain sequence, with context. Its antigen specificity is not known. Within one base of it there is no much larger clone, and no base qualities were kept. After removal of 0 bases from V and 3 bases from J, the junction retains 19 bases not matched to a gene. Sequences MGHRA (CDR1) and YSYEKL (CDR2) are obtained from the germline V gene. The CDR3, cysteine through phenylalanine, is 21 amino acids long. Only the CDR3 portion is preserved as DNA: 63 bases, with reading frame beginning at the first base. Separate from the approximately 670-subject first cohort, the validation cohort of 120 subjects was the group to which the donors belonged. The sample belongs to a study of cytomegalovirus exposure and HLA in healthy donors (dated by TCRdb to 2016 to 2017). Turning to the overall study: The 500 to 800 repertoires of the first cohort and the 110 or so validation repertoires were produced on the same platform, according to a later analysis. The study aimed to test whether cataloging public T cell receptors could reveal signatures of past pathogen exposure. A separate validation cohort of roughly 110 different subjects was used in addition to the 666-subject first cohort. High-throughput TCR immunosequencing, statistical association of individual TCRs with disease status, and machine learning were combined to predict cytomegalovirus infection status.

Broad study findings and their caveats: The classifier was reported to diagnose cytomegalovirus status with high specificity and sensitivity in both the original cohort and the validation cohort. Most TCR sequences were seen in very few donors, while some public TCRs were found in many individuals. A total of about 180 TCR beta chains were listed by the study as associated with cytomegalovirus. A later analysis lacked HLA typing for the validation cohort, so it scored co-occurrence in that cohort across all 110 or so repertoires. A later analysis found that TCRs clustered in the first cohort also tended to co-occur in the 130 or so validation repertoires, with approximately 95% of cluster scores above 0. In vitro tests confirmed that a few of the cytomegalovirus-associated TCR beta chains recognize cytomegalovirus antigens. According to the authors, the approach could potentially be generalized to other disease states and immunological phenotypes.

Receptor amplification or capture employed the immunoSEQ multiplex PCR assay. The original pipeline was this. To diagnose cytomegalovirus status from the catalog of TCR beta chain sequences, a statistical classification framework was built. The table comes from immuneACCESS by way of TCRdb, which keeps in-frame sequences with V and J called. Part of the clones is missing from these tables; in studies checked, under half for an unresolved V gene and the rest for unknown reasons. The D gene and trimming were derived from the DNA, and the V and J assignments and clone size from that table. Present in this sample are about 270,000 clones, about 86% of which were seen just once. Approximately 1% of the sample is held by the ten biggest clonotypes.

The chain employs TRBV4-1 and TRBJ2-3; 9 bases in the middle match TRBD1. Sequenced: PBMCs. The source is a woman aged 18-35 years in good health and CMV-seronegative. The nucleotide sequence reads TGCGCCAGCAGCCAAGATAAGACGAGGACAGGGGAAGTGTGGCCGACAGATACGCAGTATTTT. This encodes CASSQDKTRTGEVWPTDTQYF.